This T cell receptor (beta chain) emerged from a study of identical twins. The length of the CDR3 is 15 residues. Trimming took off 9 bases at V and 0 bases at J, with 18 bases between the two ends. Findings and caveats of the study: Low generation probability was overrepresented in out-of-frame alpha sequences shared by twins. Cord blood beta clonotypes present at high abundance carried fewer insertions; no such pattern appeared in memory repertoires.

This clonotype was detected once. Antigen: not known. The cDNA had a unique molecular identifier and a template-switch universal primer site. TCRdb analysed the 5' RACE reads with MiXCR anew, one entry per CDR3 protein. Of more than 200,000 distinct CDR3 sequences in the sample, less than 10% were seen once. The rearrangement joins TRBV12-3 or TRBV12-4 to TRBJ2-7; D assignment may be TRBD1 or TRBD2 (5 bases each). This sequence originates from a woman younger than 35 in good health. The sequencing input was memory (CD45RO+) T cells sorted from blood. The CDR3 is CASQGEVGISYEQYF. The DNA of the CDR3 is TGTGCCAGTCAGGGCGAAGTCGGGATCTCCTACGAGCAGTACTTC.